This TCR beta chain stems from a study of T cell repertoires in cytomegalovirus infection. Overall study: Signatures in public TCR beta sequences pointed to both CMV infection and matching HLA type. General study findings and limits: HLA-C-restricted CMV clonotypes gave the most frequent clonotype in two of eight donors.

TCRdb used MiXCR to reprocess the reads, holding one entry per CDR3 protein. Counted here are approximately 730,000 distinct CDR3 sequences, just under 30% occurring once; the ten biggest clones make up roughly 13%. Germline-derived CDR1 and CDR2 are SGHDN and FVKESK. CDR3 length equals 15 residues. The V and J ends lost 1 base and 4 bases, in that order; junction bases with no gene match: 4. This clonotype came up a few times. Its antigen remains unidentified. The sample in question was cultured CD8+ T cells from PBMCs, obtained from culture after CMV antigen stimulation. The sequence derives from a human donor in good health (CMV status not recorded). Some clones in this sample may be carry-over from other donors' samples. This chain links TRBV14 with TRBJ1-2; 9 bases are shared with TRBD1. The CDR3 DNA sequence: TGTGCCAGCAGCCAAGTGGGACAGGGCCCCTATGGCTACACCTTC. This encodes CASSQVGQGPYGYTF.